Listed below are T cell receptor beta chains from one sample, sequenced in a study of blood T cell repertoires in COVID-19. Clones were sequenced by immunoSEQ multiplex PCR, and TCRdb holds only the in-frame ones, with some missing. The data contain approximately 210,000 clones, 80% of them singletons. Sequencing was done on a sample of PBMCs or T cells enriched from blood (not recorded which). The receptors were sampled from a man aged 25-45 years with acute COVID-19. The CDR3 runs from the conserved cysteine through the conserved F or W. Each record gives: V gene, CDR3 length, CDR3 protein.

V gene: TRBV5-6; CDR3 length: 15; CDR3 protein: CASSLIGQANQPQHF
V gene: TRBV5-4; CDR3 length: 16; CDR3 protein: CASSLPTSGVTDTQYF
V gene: TRBV5-1; CDR3 length: 15; CDR3 protein: CASSLAGAVSYEQYF
V gene: TRBV2; CDR3 length: 18; CDR3 protein: CASTGLAGANRGKETQYF
V gene: TRBV7-9; CDR3 length: 15; CDR3 protein: CASSLMGGAMLEQYF
V gene: TRBV5-1; CDR3 length: 16; CDR3 protein: CASSPGLAGYTGELFF
V gene: TRBV28; CDR3 length: 18; CDR3 protein: CASSLIGGGAKGANVLTF
V gene: TRBV7-9; CDR3 length: 12; CDR3 protein: CASSLQGLEQFF
V gene: TRBV6-5; CDR3 length: 15; CDR3 protein: CASSVQGFSGNTIYF
V gene: TRBV5-6; CDR3 length: 15; CDR3 protein: CASSPRAGHLQEAFF
V gene: TRBV27; CDR3 length: 14; CDR3 protein: CASRERGGSLRAFF
V gene: TRBV5-4; CDR3 length: 17; CDR3 protein: CASSLRKAGNNNSPLHF
V gene: TRBV9; CDR3 length: 12; CDR3 protein: CASSGGTYTIYF
V gene: TRBV4-2; CDR3 length: 13; CDR3 protein: CASSQPEDSPLHF
V gene: TRBV5-1; CDR3 length: 12; CDR3 protein: CASSYDSSTQYF
V gene: TRBV2; CDR3 length: 13; CDR3 protein: CASSDATGTEAFF
V gene: TRBV2; CDR3 length: 14; CDR3 protein: CASKTGGIGQPQHF
V gene: TRBV6-6; CDR3 length: 15; CDR3 protein: CASSYGTAAGTEAFF
V gene: TRBV15; CDR3 length: 15; CDR3 protein: CATSSGRGANYGYTF
V gene: TRBV6-4; CDR3 length: 15; CDR3 protein: CASRPTGLTNTEAFF
V gene: TRBV5-1; CDR3 length: 13; CDR3 protein: CASSLRGNTEAFF
V gene: TRBV24-1; CDR3 length: 14; CDR3 protein: CATSDTSLTTGYTF
V gene: TRBV28; CDR3 length: 11; CDR3 protein: CASSLERGYTF
V gene: TRBV7-2; CDR3 length: 15; CDR3 protein: CASSTTSGNTGELFF
V gene: TRBV11-3; CDR3 length: 17; CDR3 protein: CASSPGRGLANTGELFF
V gene: TRBV3-1/TRBV3-2; CDR3 length: 15; CDR3 protein: CASSQGPSEVYGYTF
V gene: TRBV11-2; CDR3 length: 16; CDR3 protein: CASSSLGQGIGNTIYF
V gene: TRBV13; CDR3 length: 15; CDR3 protein: CASSERQGLNTEAFF
V gene: TRBV7-9; CDR3 length: 12; CDR3 protein: CASSRHPDGYTF